This record covers a single TCR beta chain. The sequenced fragment ends 3 residues before the CDR3 boundary, so the rest is inferred from the germline J gene. The entry originates in a study of T cells in women clearing cervical HPV infection. Study in general: Only a few women had HLA typing results available.

Germline loops: CDR1 KGHDR, CDR2 SFDVKD. J lost 0 bases, V lost 10 bases, and 10 bases had no gene match. The CDR3 is 16 amino acids. TCRdb's copy holds only in-frame clones and misses some; the assay was immunoSEQ multiplex PCR. The table lists around 31,000 clones, with about 18% in the top ten. The gene calls are TRBV24-1 and TRBJ2-2; 7 bases align to TRBD2. The sample consisted of blood buffy coat. The origin of this receptor is a woman aged 18-70 years with a cervical HPV16 infection that either progressed to CIN3+ or cleared (not recorded which). CDR3 DNA (partial): TGTGCCACAGGGAGGGGCCAAAGATCGAACACCGGGGAG. This gives the protein CATGRGQRSNTGE. The complete CDR3 sequence is CATGRGQRSNTGELFF.